This T cell receptor (beta chain) originates from a study of cytomegalovirus exposure and HLA in healthy donors. Looking at the study overall: About 85 million unique TCRs from HLA-typed donors were held in an early release of data.

The study, taken as a whole, reports: Serostatus for CMV was the only available immune exposure information.

The PCR ran on 60 Vbeta and 13 Jbeta primers. The method was immunoSEQ multiplex PCR; TCRdb's version includes in-frame clones alone and lacks a portion of them. This sample yields fewer than 150,000 clones, of which roughly 68% are seen a single time; approximately 5.4% belongs to the top ten. As regards this clone: What it binds is unknown.

This clonotype originated in a woman aged 45-65 years in good health and CMV-seropositive. Input material: PBMCs.

CDR3 coding DNA: TGTGCCAGCAGTTACCCAAGGACAGGGCCCGGGGAGCTGTTTTTT. This sequence encodes CASSYPRTGPGELFF. The chain is built from TRBV6-6 and TRBJ2-2; 8 bases line up with TRBD1. There are 15 residues in the CDR3. Trimming took 2 bases from V and 6 from J; bases not matched to a gene: 5. Germline V lookup: CDR1 MNHNY, CDR2 SVGAGI (reference sequence).